These 11 T cell receptor beta chains were all obtained from the same sample, sequenced in a study of blood T cell repertoires in COVID-19. Generated by immunoSEQ multiplex PCR, the TCRdb table keeps only in-frame clones and is missing some. Here the sample spans about 350,000 clones, under 95% being singletons. Sequencing input: peripheral blood. These receptors all stem from a woman aged 18-30 years who had recovered from COVID-19.

This rearrangement joins TRBV18 to TRBJ2-5, with 8 bases identical to TRBD1. The CDR3 covers 15 residues. J lost 4 bases, V lost 2 bases, and 6 bases had no gene match. Per the germline V gene, CDR1 is KGHSH and CDR2 is LQKENI. The DNA of the CDR3 is TGTGCCAGCTCACCATTAGGGACAGGCGGAGAGACCCAGTACTTC. It codes for CASSPLGTGGETQYF.

V gene TRBV5-1 combines with J gene TRBJ1-1, with TRBD1 as a possible D gene (6 bases). The CDR3 is made up of 15 amino acids. Looked up from germline, CDR1 is SGHRS and CDR2 is YFSETQ. Deletions cut 3 bases from V and 7 bases from J, with 19 bases between. DNA for the CDR3: TGCGCCAGCAGCTCGGGACGGACAGCTAGCCATGAAGCTTTCTTT. Translation gives CASSSGRTASHEAFF.

The J gene is TRBJ2-3, the V gene TRBV7-9, with 7 bases matching TRBD1. J lost 8 bases, V lost 4 bases, and 3 bases had no gene match. The germline V gene has CDR1 SEHNR and CDR2 FQNEAQ (reference sequence). The CDR3 contains 12 residues. The CDR3 DNA sequence: TGTGCCAGCAGCTCCTCAGGGGGTACGCAGTATTTT. It is translated as CASSSSGGTQYF. The full variable domain, rest sourced from reference TRBV7-9 and TRBJ2-3, is DTGVSQNPRHKITKRGQNVTFRCDPISEHNRLYWYRQTLGQGPEFLTYFQNEAQLEKSRLLSDRFSAERPKGSFSTLEIQRTEQGDSAMYLCASSSSGGTQYFGPGTRLTVL.

The V call is TRBV4-1, the J call TRBJ2-3; 7 nucleotides agree with TRBD2. Germline V gene sequence: CDR1 MGHRA, CDR2 YSYEKL. Losses at the gene ends were 1 base for V and 3 bases for J; bases not matched to a gene: 4. The CDR3 has 15 amino acids. The CDR3 protein is CASSQGLAVTDTQYF. The CDR3 DNA reads TGCGCCAGCAGCCAAGGGCTAGCGGTTACAGATACGCAGTATTTT.

J is TRBJ1-2 and V is TRBV12-3 or TRBV12-4, with 10 bases matching TRBD1. CDR3 length: 12 residues. V lost 5 bases to trimming and J lost 6 bases; unmatched junction nucleotides: 0. DNA of the CDR3: TGTGCCAGCAGTGGACAGGGGGATGGCTACACCTTC. Amino acid sequence: CASSGQGDGYTF.

This chain connects TRBV7-9 to TRBJ1-5, with D unresolved. The CDR3 extends over 13 amino acids. V gave up 3 bases and J gave up 4 bases, with 7 bases separating them. Germline CDR1 reads SEHNR; CDR2 reads FQNEAQ (reference sequence). CDR3 residues: CASSFTENQPQHF. The CDR3 DNA follows: TGTGCCAGCAGCTTCACAGAGAATCAGCCCCAGCATTTT.

The V and J genes are TRBV6-1 and TRBJ2-7; weak D call: TRBD1 (5 bases). CDR3 length: 15 residues. V lost 2 bases and J 7 bases, leaving 18 bases between the germline ends. The germline V gene encodes CDR1 MNHNS and CDR2 SASEGT. The CDR3 spells CASSESTIRVSEQYV. The CDR3 region has the DNA TGTGCCAGCAGTGAATCGACGATCAGGGTTTCTGAGCAGTACGTC.

This clone occurred once. The chain couples TRBV5-8 to TRBJ2-1; 11 bases align to TRBD2. The germline V gene has CDR1 SGHTS and CDR2 YDEGEE. With 3 bases clipped from V and 9 bases from J, the junction kept 11 bases outside the gene matches. CDR3 size: 16 residues. The CDR3 sequence is CASSWTSGPTPGEQFF. In DNA form, the CDR3 reads TGTGCCAGCAGCTGGACTAGCGGGCCTACCCCCGGTGAGCAGTTCTTC.

The DNA for the CDR3 is TGCGCCAGCAGCCAAGGCGGACAGGGGAGAATTGGCTCTGGAAACACCATATATTTT. This gives the protein CASSQGGQGRIGSGNTIYF. The V call is TRBV4-1, the J call TRBJ1-3; 9 bases line up with TRBD1. The germline CDR1 and CDR2 sequences are MGHRA and YSYEKL. The CDR3 runs 19 residues. Trimming cost V 1 base and J 0 bases; bases outside gene matches: 10.

The chain is built from TRBV18 and TRBJ2-4; D might be TRBD1 (5 bases). The CDR3 has 15 amino acids. Trimming cost V 1 base and J 0 bases, with 7 bases left between them. CDR1 is KGHSH and CDR2 is LQKENI in the germline V gene. The CDR3 region has the DNA TGTGCCAGCTCACCACAGGGGATAGCCAAAAACATTCAGTACTTC. Protein product: CASSPQGIAKNIQYF.

The V call is TRBV4-1, the J call TRBJ2-2, with 8 bases matching TRBD2. The J segment lost 4 bases and the V segment lost 0 bases, leaving 10 bases of the junction unmatched. The CDR3 contains 18 residues. Germline values: CDR1 MGHRA, CDR2 YSYEKL. CDR3 in DNA: TGCGCCAGCAGCCAAGAGAGTAGCGGGAACATGGGCACCGGGGAGCTGTTTTTT. Its protein is CASSQESSGNMGTGELFF.